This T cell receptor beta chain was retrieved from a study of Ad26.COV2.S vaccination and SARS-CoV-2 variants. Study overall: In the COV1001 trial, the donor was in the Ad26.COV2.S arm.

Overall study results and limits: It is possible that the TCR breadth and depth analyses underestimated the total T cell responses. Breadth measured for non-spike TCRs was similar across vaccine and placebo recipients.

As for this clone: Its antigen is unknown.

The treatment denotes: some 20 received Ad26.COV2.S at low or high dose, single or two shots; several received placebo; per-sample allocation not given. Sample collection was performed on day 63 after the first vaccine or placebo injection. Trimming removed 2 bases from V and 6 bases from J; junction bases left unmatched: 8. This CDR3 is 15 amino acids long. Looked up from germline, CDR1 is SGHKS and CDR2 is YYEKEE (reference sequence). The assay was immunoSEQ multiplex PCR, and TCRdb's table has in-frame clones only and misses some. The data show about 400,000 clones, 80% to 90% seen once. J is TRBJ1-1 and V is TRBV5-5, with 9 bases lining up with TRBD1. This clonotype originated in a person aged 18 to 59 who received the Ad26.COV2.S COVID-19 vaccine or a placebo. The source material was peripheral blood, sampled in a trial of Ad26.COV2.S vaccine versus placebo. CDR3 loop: CASSFSLRQGAEAFF. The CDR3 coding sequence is TGTGCCAGCAGCTTCTCCCTCAGACAGGGGGCTGAAGCTTTCTTT.